Described below is a single T cell receptor beta chain sequence and its context. No antigen is known for it. A junction end diverges from the germline sequence, so it may reflect a read error. This entry is derived from a study of response to subunit inactivated influenza vaccine. Notes on the study in general: Each seasonal flu vaccination may recruit only limited new T cells, authors suggested.

Per germline, CDR1 MRHNA and CDR2 SNTAGT. The CDR3 sequence is 13 residues long. A single record per CDR3 protein comes from TCRdb applying MiXCR to the RT-PCR reads. The sample has more than 450,000 distinct CDR3 sequences; approximately 12% are singletons. This chain links TRBV6-4 with TRBJ2-2; a possible D gene is TRBD2 (6 bases). The TCR originated in a man aged 45-60 years who received an inactivated influenza vaccine. Source: PBMCs from blood, taken on the day of vaccination. The CDR3 protein is CASSDSGEGELFF. As DNA, the CDR3 is TGTGCCAGCAGCGACTCGGGGGAAGGGGAGCTGTTTTTT.